The rows below give T cell receptor beta chains drawn from one sample of a study of blood T cell repertoires in COVID-19. Clones were sequenced by immunoSEQ multiplex PCR, and TCRdb holds only the in-frame ones, with some missing. The top ten clones hold 1.5% to 2% of a sample with 320,000 or so clones, 85% of them seen once. Sequencing was carried out using PBMCs or T cells enriched from blood (not recorded which). The receptors originated from a woman in her twenties or thirties who had been exposed to COVID-19. CDR3s include the opening cysteine and the closing phenylalanine or tryptophan. Each record gives: clone size, J gene, D gene, V gene, CDR3 protein, CDR3 DNA. A D gene is named only where the DNA matches it firmly. Clone size is shown for a subset of rows, as once, few, many or a class of expanded clone.

clone size: once; J gene: TRBJ2-3; D gene: TRBD2; V gene: TRBV11-3; CDR3 protein: CASSSSGRGADTQYF; CDR3 DNA: TGTGCCAGCAGCTCTAGCGGGAGAGGTGCAGATACGCAGTATTTT
clone size: once; J gene: TRBJ2-1; D gene: TRBD2; V gene: TRBV7-9; CDR3 protein: CASSSSGGYNEQFF; CDR3 DNA: TGTGCCAGCAGCTCTAGCGGGGGTTACAATGAGCAGTTCTTC
clone size: .; J gene: TRBJ1-3; D gene: .; V gene: TRBV18; CDR3 protein: CASSPLRGKSGNTIYF; CDR3 DNA: TGTGCCAGCTCACCACTACGGGGGAAGTCTGGAAACACCATATATTTT
clone size: .; J gene: TRBJ2-7; D gene: .; V gene: TRBV5-6; CDR3 protein: CASSSSSYEQYF; CDR3 DNA: TGTGCCAGCAGCTCCTCGTCTTACGAGCAGTACTTC
clone size: .; J gene: TRBJ1-2; D gene: TRBD1; V gene: TRBV5-1; CDR3 protein: CASSYGQGAPGYTF; CDR3 DNA: TGCGCCAGCAGCTATGGACAGGGGGCTCCTGGCTACACCTTC
clone size: .; J gene: TRBJ2-2; D gene: .; V gene: TRBV4-2; CDR3 protein: CASSQDLKGSGELFF; CDR3 DNA: TGTGCCAGCAGCCAAGATCTTAAGGGGTCGGGGGAGCTGTTTTTT
clone size: few; J gene: TRBJ2-2; D gene: .; V gene: TRBV11-2; CDR3 protein: CASSLGSGELFF; CDR3 DNA: TGTGCCAGCAGCTTAGGGAGCGGGGAGCTGTTTTTT
clone size: many; J gene: TRBJ1-3; D gene: .; V gene: TRBV6-1; CDR3 protein: CASSEDTRVGLGNTIYF; CDR3 DNA: TGTGCCAGCAGTGAGGATACCAGGGTCGGTCTTGGAAACACCATATATTTT
clone size: .; J gene: TRBJ1-2; D gene: TRBD1; V gene: TRBV5-1; CDR3 protein: CASSLEMTGQENTF; CDR3 DNA: TGCGCCAGCAGCTTGGAAATGACAGGACAGGAAAACACCTTC
clone size: .; J gene: TRBJ1-5; D gene: TRBD1; V gene: TRBV2; CDR3 protein: CASSDRRTGPNQPQHF; CDR3 DNA: TGTGCCAGCAGCGACCGTCGGACAGGCCCCAATCAGCCCCAGCATTTT
clone size: .; J gene: TRBJ2-7; D gene: TRBD2; V gene: TRBV27; CDR3 protein: CASSFAGGLHEQYF; CDR3 DNA: TGTGCCAGCAGTTTCGCGGGAGGGCTTCACGAGCAGTACTTC
clone size: .; J gene: TRBJ2-5; D gene: TRBD2; V gene: TRBV9; CDR3 protein: CASSVSASGQETQYF; CDR3 DNA: TGTGCCAGCAGCGTCTCTGCTAGCGGTCAGGAGACCCAGTACTTC
clone size: .; J gene: TRBJ2-7; D gene: TRBD1; V gene: TRBV2; CDR3 protein: CASSEAGPGQGYFEQYF; CDR3 DNA: TGTGCCAGCAGTGAAGCTGGACCGGGACAGGGGTATTTCGAGCAGTACTTC
clone size: .; J gene: TRBJ1-1; D gene: TRBD1; V gene: TRBV3-1/TRBV3-2; CDR3 protein: CASSLGTAKQAFF; CDR3 DNA: TGTGCCAGCAGCCTTGGGACAGCCAAGCAGGCTTTCTTT
clone size: .; J gene: TRBJ2-7; D gene: TRBD1; V gene: TRBV5-1; CDR3 protein: CASTRDRAYEQYF; CDR3 DNA: TGCGCCAGCACCCGGGACAGAGCTTACGAGCAGTACTTC
clone size: .; J gene: TRBJ2-7; D gene: TRBD2; V gene: TRBV28; CDR3 protein: CASNSGSLDEQYF; CDR3 DNA: TGTGCCAGCAACAGCGGGAGTCTCGACGAGCAGTACTTC
clone size: .; J gene: TRBJ1-6; D gene: .; V gene: TRBV29-1; CDR3 protein: CSVEDASMGNSPLHF; CDR3 DNA: TGCAGCGTTGAAGACGCCTCGATGGGCAATTCACCCCTCCACTTT
clone size: .; J gene: TRBJ2-1; D gene: TRBD1; V gene: TRBV28; CDR3 protein: CASSHRGRLEQFF; CDR3 DNA: TGTGCCAGCAGCCACAGGGGTCGCCTTGAGCAGTTCTTC
clone size: .; J gene: TRBJ2-5; D gene: .; V gene: TRBV24-1; CDR3 protein: CATSDLETQYF; CDR3 DNA: TGTGCCACCAGTGATCTGGAGACCCAGTACTTC
clone size: .; J gene: TRBJ1-2; D gene: .; V gene: TRBV28; CDR3 protein: CASSSPSGSYGYTF; CDR3 DNA: TGTGCCAGCAGTTCCCCGTCGGGTTCCTATGGCTACACCTTC
clone size: .; J gene: TRBJ2-7; D gene: .; V gene: TRBV4-3; CDR3 protein: CASSQEAITRHHEQYF; CDR3 DNA: TGCGCCAGCAGCCAAGAGGCGATAACTAGACACCACGAGCAGTACTTC
clone size: .; J gene: TRBJ2-7; D gene: .; V gene: TRBV28; CDR3 protein: CASSLSSYEQYF; CDR3 DNA: TGTGCCAGCAGTTTATCGAGCTACGAGCAGTACTTC
clone size: .; J gene: TRBJ2-1; D gene: .; V gene: TRBV19; CDR3 protein: CASSTIMASGAQGHNNEQFF; CDR3 DNA: TGTGCCAGTAGTACGATCATGGCTAGCGGAGCTCAGGGACACAACAATGAGCAGTTCTTC
clone size: .; J gene: TRBJ2-5; D gene: .; V gene: TRBV2; CDR3 protein: CAIEGSQETQYF; CDR3 DNA: TGTGCCATTGAGGGATCACAAGAGACCCAGTACTTC
clone size: .; J gene: TRBJ2-7; D gene: TRBD1; V gene: TRBV19; CDR3 protein: CASSTLTGEREQYF; CDR3 DNA: TGTGCCAGTAGTACACTGACAGGGGAGAGAGAGCAGTACTTC
clone size: few; J gene: TRBJ2-7; D gene: TRBD2; V gene: TRBV6-6; CDR3 protein: CASSPTSGSYEQYF; CDR3 DNA: TGTGCCAGCAGTCCAACTAGCGGGAGCTACGAGCAGTACTTC